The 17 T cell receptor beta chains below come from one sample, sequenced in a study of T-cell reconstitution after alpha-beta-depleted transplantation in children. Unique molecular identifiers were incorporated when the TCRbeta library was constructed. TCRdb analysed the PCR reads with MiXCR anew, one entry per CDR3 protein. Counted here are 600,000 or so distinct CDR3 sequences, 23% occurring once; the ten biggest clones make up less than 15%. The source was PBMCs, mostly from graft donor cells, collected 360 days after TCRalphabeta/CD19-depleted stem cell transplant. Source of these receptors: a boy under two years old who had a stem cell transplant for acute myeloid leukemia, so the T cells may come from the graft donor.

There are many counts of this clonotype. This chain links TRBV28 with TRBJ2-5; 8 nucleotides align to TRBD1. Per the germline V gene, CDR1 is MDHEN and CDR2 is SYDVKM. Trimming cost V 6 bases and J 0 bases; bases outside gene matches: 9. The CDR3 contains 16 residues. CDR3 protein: CASSSTGGSYQETQYF. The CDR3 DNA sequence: TGTGCCAGCAGCTCCACAGGGGGTTCGTACCAAGAGACCCAGTACTTC.

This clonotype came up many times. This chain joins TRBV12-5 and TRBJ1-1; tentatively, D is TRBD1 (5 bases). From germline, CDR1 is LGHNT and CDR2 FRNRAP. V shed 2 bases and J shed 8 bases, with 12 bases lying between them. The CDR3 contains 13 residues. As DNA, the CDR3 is TGTGCTAGTGGTTTGACCGGGGCCCGAGAAGCTTTCTTT. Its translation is CASGLTGAREAFF.

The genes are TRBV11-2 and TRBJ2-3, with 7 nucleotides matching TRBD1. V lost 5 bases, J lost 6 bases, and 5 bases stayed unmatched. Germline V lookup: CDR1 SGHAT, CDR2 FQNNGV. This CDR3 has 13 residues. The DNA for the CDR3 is TGTGCCAGCAGCCCAGGGGGTTGGGATACGCAGTATTTT. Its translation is CASSPGGWDTQYF.

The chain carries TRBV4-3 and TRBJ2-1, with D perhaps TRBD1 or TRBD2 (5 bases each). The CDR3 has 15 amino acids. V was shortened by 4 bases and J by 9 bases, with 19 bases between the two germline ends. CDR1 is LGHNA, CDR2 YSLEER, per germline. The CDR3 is CASSRNRDPSSEQFF. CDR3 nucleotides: TGCGCCAGCAGCCGAAACCGGGACCCCTCCAGTGAGCAGTTCTTC.

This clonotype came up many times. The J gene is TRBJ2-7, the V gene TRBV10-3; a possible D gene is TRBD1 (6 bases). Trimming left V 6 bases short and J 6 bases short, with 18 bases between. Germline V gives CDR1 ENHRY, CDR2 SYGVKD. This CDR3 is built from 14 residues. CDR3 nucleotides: TGTGCCATCAGGGGGGCGGAGAGCCTTGGCGAGCAGTACTTC. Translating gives CAIRGAESLGEQYF.

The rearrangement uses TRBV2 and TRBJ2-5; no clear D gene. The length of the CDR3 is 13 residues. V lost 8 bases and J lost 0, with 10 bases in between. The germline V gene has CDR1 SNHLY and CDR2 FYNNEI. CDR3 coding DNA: TGTGCCAGCGGTAAAATCTACCAAGAGACCCAGTACTTC. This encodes CASGKIYQETQYF.

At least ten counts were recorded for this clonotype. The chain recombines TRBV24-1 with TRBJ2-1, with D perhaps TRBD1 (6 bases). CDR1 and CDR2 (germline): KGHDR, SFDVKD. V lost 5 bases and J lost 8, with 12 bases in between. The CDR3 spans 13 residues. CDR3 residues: CATSGPQGDEQFF. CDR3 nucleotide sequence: TGTGCCACCAGTGGTCCACAGGGAGATGAGCAGTTCTTC.

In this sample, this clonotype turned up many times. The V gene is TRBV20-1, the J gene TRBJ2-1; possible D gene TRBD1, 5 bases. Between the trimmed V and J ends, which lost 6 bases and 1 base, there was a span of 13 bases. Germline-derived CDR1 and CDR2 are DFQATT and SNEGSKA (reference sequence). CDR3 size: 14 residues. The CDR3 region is CSAGRGPSYNEQFF. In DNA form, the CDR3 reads TGCAGTGCGGGAAGGGGCCCTTCCTACAATGAGCAGTTCTTC.

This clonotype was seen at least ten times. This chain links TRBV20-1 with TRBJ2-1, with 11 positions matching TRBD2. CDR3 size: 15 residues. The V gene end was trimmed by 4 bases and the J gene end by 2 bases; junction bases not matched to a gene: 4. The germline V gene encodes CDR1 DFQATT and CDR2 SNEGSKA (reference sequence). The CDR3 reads CSATPLAGAYNEQFF. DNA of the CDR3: TGCAGTGCTACTCCACTAGCGGGGGCCTACAATGAGCAGTTCTTC.

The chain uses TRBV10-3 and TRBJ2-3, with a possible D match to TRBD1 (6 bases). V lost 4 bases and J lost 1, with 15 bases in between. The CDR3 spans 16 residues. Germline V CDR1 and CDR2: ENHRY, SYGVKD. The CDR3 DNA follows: TGTGCCATCAGTGGGACAGTAAAGGATCGCACAGATACGCAGTATTTT. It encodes CAISGTVKDRTDTQYF.

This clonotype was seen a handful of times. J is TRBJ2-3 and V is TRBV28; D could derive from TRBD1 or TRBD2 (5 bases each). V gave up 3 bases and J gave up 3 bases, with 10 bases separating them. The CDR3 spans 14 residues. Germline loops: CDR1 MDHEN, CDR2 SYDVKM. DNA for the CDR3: TGTGCCAGCAGTTTCCCGTGGGGGACAGATACGCAGTATTTT. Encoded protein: CASSFPWGTDTQYF.

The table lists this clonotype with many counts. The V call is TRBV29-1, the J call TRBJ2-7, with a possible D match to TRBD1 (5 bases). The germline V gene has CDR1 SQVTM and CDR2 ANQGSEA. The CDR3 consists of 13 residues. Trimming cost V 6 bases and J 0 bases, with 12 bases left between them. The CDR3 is CSVSGSDSYEQYF. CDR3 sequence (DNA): TGCAGCGTCTCAGGGTCCGACTCCTACGAGCAGTACTTC.

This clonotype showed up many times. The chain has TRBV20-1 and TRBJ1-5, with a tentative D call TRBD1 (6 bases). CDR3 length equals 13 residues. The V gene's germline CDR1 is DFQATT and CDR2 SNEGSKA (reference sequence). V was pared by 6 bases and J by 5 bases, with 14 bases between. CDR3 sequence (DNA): TGCAGTGCCTCTCGGGGGGCGGATCAGCCCCAGCATTTT. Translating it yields CSASRGADQPQHF.

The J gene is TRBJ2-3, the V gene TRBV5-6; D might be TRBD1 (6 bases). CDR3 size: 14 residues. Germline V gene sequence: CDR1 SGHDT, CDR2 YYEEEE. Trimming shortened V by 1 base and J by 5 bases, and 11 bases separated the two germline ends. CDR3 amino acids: CASSLRGMVDTQYF. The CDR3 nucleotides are TGTGCCAGCAGCTTGAGGGGGATGGTAGATACGCAGTATTTT.

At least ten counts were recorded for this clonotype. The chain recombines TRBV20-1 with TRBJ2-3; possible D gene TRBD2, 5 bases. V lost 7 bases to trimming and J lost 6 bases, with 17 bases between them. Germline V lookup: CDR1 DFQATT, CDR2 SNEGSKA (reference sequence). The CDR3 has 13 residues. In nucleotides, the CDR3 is TGCAGTGGGGTTAGCGATCTCCCGGATACGCAGTATTTT. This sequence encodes CSGVSDLPDTQYF.

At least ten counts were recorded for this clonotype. The chain's CDR3 is CASSQEANVLTF. For the CDR3, the DNA is TGTGCCAGCTCACAGGAGGCCAACGTCCTGACTTTC. This chain uses TRBV18 with TRBJ2-6, with no clear D. The CDR3 consists of 12 residues. Germline lookup yields CDR1 KGHSH and CDR2 LQKENI. Trimming pared 4 bases from V and 6 bases from J, leaving 4 bases between.

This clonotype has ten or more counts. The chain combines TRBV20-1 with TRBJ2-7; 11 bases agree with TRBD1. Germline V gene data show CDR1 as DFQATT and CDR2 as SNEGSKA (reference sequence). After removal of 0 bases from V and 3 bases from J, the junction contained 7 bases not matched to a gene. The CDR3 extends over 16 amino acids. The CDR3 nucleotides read TGCAGTGCTAGAGATCAGGGGACAGGGGGGTACTACGAGCAGTACGTC. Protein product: CSARDQGTGGYYEQYV.